This passage covers 4 T cell receptor beta chains from one sample sequenced in a study of patients and donors after allogeneic stem cell transplantation. MiXCR, run by TCRdb on the RT-PCR reads, gives a single entry per CDR3 protein. This table holds roughly 940,000 distinct CDR3 sequences, roughly 17% found once. The material sequenced was blood, either unsorted or a sorted T cell fraction (not recorded which). The source of these receptors is a human donor who was either an allogeneic HSCT recipient or a stem cell or donor lymphocyte infusion donor (not recorded which). It is not recorded whose cells these are; they may come from a transplant donor.

The rearrangement joins TRBV6-1 to TRBJ2-7; 7 bases are a match to TRBD1. CDR1 and CDR2 (germline): MNHNS, SASEGT. CDR3 length: 15 residues. V was clipped by 7 bases and J by 1 base; unmatched bases: 10. CDR3 amino acids: CASTGRTGFSYEQYF. In DNA form, the CDR3 reads TGTGCCAGCACCGGAAGGACAGGTTTTTCCTACGAGCAGTACTTC.

This clonotype was counted a few times. V gene TRBV12-1 combines with J gene TRBJ2-1; the listed D gene, TRBD1, was not tested against the DNA. TRBV12-1 is described as a pseudogene. This CDR3 is 13 amino acids long. The CDR3 sequence: CASSFDGGHEQFF. DNA of the CDR3: TGTGCCAGCAGCTTTGACGGGGGCCATGAGCAGTTCTTC.

This clonotype has at least ten counts. The chain links TRBV25-1 to TRBJ2-1; TRBD2 might be the D (6 bases). CDR3 size: 15 residues. CDR1 is MGHDK and CDR2 is SYGVNS in the germline V gene. Deletions cut 5 bases from V and 4 bases from J, with 15 bases between. The CDR3 DNA follows: TGTGCCAGCAGTTCACTCTCCGGGGGTTACAATGAGCAGTTCTTC. This gives the protein CASSSLSGGYNEQFF.

The CDR3 region is CASSLAISEQFF. In DNA form, the CDR3 reads TGTGCCAGCAGTTTAGCCATTAGTGAGCAGTTCTTC. This chain links TRBV12-3 or TRBV12-4 with TRBJ2-1; D uncertain. V lost 0 bases to trimming and J lost 9 bases, with 6 bases between them. The CDR3 has 12 residues.